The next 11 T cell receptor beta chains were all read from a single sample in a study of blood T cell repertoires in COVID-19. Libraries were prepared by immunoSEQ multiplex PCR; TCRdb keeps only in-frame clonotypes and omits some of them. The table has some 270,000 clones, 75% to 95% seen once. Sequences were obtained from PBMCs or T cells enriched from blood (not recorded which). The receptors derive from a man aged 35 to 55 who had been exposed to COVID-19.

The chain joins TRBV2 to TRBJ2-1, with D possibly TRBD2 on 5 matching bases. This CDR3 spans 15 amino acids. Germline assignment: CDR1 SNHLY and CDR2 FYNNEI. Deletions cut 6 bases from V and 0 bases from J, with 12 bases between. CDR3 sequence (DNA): TGTGCCAGCAGCCAAAGGGAGAGCTCCTACAATGAGCAGTTCTTC. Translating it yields CASSQRESSYNEQFF.

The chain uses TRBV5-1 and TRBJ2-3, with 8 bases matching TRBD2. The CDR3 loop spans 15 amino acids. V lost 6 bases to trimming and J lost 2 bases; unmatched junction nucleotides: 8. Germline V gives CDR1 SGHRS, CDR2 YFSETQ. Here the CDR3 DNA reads TGCGCCAGCACCAGAGCGGGAGCCCCCACAGATACGCAGTATTTT. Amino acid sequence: CASTRAGAPTDTQYF.

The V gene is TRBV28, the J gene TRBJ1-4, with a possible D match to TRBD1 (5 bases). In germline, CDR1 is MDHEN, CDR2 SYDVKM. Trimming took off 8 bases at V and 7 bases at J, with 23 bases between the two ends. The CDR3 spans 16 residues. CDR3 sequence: CASRGGLDVYGEKLFF. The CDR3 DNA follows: TGTGCCAGCCGCGGGGGGTTAGACGTGTACGGTGAAAAACTGTTTTTT.

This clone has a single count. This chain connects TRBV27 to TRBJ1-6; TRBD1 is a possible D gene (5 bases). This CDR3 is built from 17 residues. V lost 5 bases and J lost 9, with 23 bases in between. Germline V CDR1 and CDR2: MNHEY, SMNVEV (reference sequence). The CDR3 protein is CASSHTPLTGIASPLHF. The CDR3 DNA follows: TGTGCCAGCAGTCACACTCCTCTAACAGGCATAGCTTCACCCCTCCACTTT.

The CDR3 protein is CASSPRRSDNQPQHF. As DNA, the CDR3 is TGTGCCAGCTCACCACGGCGGTCGGACAATCAGCCCCAGCATTTT. The chain couples TRBV18 to TRBJ1-5; D is unresolved. The length of the CDR3 is 15 residues. V gave up 1 base and J gave up 3 bases, with 10 bases separating them. From germline, CDR1 is KGHSH and CDR2 LQKENI.

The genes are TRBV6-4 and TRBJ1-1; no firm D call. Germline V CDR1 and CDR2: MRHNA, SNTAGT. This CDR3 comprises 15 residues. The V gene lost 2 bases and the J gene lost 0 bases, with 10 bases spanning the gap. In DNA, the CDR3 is TGTGCCAGCAGTGACCAAACTAACATGAACACTGAAGCTTTCTTT. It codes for CASSDQTNMNTEAFF.

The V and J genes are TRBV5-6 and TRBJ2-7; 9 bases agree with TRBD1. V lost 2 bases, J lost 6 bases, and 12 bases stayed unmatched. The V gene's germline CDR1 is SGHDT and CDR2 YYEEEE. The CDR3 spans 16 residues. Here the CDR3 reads CASSLSGTGLRAEQYF. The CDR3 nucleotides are TGTGCCAGCAGCTTATCCGGGACAGGGCTAAGAGCCGAGCAGTACTTC.

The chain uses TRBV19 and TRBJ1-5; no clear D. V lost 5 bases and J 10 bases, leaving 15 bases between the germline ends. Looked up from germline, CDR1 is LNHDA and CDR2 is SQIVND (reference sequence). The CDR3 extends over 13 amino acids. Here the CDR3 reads CASSPALGSPQHF. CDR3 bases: TGTGCCAGTAGTCCAGCGTTGGGTTCCCCCCAGCATTTT.

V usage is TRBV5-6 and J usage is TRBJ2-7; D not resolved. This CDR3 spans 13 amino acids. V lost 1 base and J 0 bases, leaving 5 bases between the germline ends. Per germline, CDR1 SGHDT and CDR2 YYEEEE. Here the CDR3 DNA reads TGTGCCAGCAGCTTGCTTCCCTCCTACGAGCAGTACTTC. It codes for CASSLLPSYEQYF.

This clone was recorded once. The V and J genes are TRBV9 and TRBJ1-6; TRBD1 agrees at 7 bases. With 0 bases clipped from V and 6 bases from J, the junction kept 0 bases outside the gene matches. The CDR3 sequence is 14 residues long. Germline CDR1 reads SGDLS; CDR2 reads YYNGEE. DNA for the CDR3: TGTGCCAGCAGCGTAGGACAGGGTAATTCACCCCTCCACTTT. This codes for CASSVGQGNSPLHF.

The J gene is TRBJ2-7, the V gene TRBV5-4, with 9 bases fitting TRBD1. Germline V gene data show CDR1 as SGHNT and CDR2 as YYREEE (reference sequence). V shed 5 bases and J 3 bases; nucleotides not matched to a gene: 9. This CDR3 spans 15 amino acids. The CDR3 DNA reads TGTGCCAGCAGACTCGACAGGGGGTCCTTCTACGAGCAGTACTTC. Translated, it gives CASRLDRGSFYEQYF.